The TCR beta chain described here comes from a study of graft-versus-host responses after intestinal transplantation. Study overall: Recipients received multivisceral, liver-intestinal, or isolated intestinal transplants.

Clones were sequenced by immunoSEQ multiplex PCR, and TCRdb holds only the in-frame ones, with some missing. Of approximately 90,000 clones listed, roughly 91% were seen once; the top ten hold roughly 2%. Details on this clone: Antigen: not known.

Per germline, CDR1 SGHVS and CDR2 FNYEAQ. The CDR3 runs to 15 residues. Trimming removed 3 bases at V and 5 bases at J, with 17 bases between. Sequenced material: unstimulated CD8+ T cells sorted from spleen or lymph node cells, taken before intestinal transplant. The receptor was derived from a human donor who received an intestinal transplant. The rearrangement links TRBV7-6 to TRBJ2-7, with TRBD1 as a possible D gene (6 bases). Written as DNA, the CDR3 is TGTGCCAGCAGCTTGTCACAGGGTCTTGGAAACGAGCAGTACTTC. Protein product: CASSLSQGLGNEQYF.